One sample yielded the 27 T cell receptor beta chains listed below, sequenced in a study of T cells in Graves' hyperthyroidism and ophthalmopathy. Amplification targeted TCR beta CDR3 regions from RNA transcripts. Primed by the HTBI set, a first-round RT-PCR was run on the TCR CDR3. In TCRdb, the multiplex PCR reads were re-called with MiXCR into one record per CDR3 protein. The data hold 500,000 to 550,000 distinct CDR3 sequences, with 20% observed a single time. What was sequenced was blood. These receptors were taken from a man aged 35 to 55 with Graves' ophthalmopathy.

Ten or more counts support this clonotype. The chain carries TRBV18 and TRBJ2-7, with 7 bases identical to TRBD1. CDR3 length: 13 residues. Germline CDR1 and CDR2: KGHSH and LQKENI. The V gene end was trimmed by 6 bases and the J gene end by 2 bases; junction bases not matched to a gene: 4. The chain's CDR3 is CASSGQGAYEQYF. For the CDR3, the DNA is TGTGCCAGCTCGGGTCAGGGGGCCTACGAGCAGTACTTC.

Points on this clonotype: At one end the junction does not follow the germline gene, possibly because of a read error. V and J are TRBV27 and TRBJ1-1; tentatively, D is TRBD1 (5 bases). Per the germline V gene, CDR1 is MNHEY and CDR2 is SMNVEV (reference sequence). This CDR3 region has 14 residues. The CDR3 DNA reads TGTGTCAGCAGTTACTCGAGGGGTAACACTGAAGCTTTCTTT. It encodes CVSSYSRGNTEAFF.

This clonotype was seen once. The rearrangement links TRBV11-2 to TRBJ1-6; D ambiguous. The CDR3 has 18 amino acids. V was pared by 5 bases and J by 10 bases, with 27 bases between. Germline CDR1 and CDR2: SGHAT and FQNNGV. The CDR3, as DNA: TGTGCCAGCAGCCTGACCGGAGGGCTAAAAGCGGGCATGTCACCCCTCCACTTT. Its protein is CASSLTGGLKAGMSPLHF.

The chain has TRBV4-3 and TRBJ2-7; D gene unclear. The CDR3 extends over 16 amino acids. CDR1 LGHNA and CDR2 YSLEER come from the germline V gene. V was pared by 1 base and J by 2 bases, with 15 bases between. CDR3 nucleotide sequence: TGCGCCAGCAGCCAAGTCGGTGGGCCTAACCCCTACGAGCAGTACTTC. The encoded protein is CASSQVGGPNPYEQYF.

The J gene is TRBJ2-3, the V gene TRBV20-1; D remains ambiguous. Trimming shortened V by 0 bases and J by 7 bases, and 17 bases separated the two germline ends. Germline V lookup: CDR1 DFQATT, CDR2 SNEGSKA (reference sequence). CDR3 length: 15 residues. The CDR3 coding sequence is TGCAGTGCTAGAGATTGGCAGCCCCCGACCAATACGCAGTATTTT. Translated, it gives CSARDWQPPTNTQYF.

This clonotype occurred a few times. This rearrangement joins TRBV19 to TRBJ2-1, with TRBD2 identical over 10 bases. V dropped 2 bases and J dropped 7; count of bases not matched to a gene: 5. The germline V gene has CDR1 LNHDA and CDR2 SQIVND (reference sequence). The CDR3 extends over 15 amino acids. CDR3 nucleotides: TGTGCCAGTAGTATAAGCCTAGCGGGAGTTAATGAGCAGTTCTTC. Amino acid sequence: CASSISLAGVNEQFF. The full variable domain, with the rest looked up from reference TRBV19 and TRBJ2-1, is DGGITQSPKYLFRKEGQNVTLSCEQNLNHDAMYWYRQDPGQGLRLIYYSQIVNDFQKGDIAEGYSVSREKKESFPLTVTSAQKNPTAFYLCASSISLAGVNEQFFGPGTRLTVL.

The chain links TRBV9 to TRBJ1-2; a weak D match, TRBD1 (5 bases). Germline loops: CDR1 SGDLS, CDR2 YYNGEE. This CDR3 spans 14 amino acids. Trimming took 0 bases from V and 4 from J, leaving 10 bases between them. The DNA of the CDR3 is TGTGCCAGCAGCGTAGGGGGGATCACCTATGGCTACACCTTC. This codes for CASSVGGITYGYTF. Based on the CDR3 plus reference TRBV9 and TRBJ1-2, the full variable domain is DSGVTQTPKHLITATGQRVTLRCSPRSGDLSVYWYQQSLDQGLQFLIQYYNGEERAKGNILERFSAQQFPDLHSELNLSSLELGDSALYFCASSVGGITYGYTFGSGTRLTVV.

In its sample, this clonotype was seen a few times. The J gene is TRBJ2-7, the V gene TRBV12-3 or TRBV12-4; the match to TRBD2 covers 7 bases. V lost 6 bases and J lost 7; bases outside the gene matches: 9. There are 13 residues in the CDR3. CDR3 sequence: CASRLRLAREQYF. CDR3 in DNA: TGTGCCAGCAGACTAAGACTAGCCAGGGAGCAGTACTTC.

This clonotype was seen at least ten times. V is TRBV13 and J is TRBJ2-7; D unclear. The germline V gene has CDR1 PRHDT and CDR2 FYEKMQ (reference sequence). Trimming cost V 5 bases and J 3 bases, with 8 bases left between them. The CDR3 sequence is 12 residues long. The chain's CDR3 is CASSHLHYEQYF. CDR3 DNA sequence: TGTGCCAGCAGCCACCTACACTACGAGCAGTACTTC.

This clonotype was recorded at least ten times. The J gene is TRBJ2-1, the V gene TRBV28, with D tentatively TRBD2 (6 bases). CDR1 MDHEN and CDR2 SYDVKM come from the germline V gene. Between the trimmed V and J ends, which lost 1 base and 2 bases, there was a span of 18 bases. The CDR3 sequence is 18 residues long. The CDR3 loop reads CASSLSPGRTAAYNEQFF. The CDR3 nucleotides are TGTGCCAGCAGTTTATCCCCGGGGAGGACGGCTGCCTACAATGAGCAGTTCTTC.

This clonotype has a count of ten or more. The chain recombines TRBV28 with TRBJ2-1, with 12 bases matching TRBD2. This CDR3 is built from 17 residues. The V segment lost 4 bases and the J segment 4 bases; nucleotides outside the gene matches: 8. Germline-derived CDR1 and CDR2 are MDHEN and SYDVKM. The CDR3 nucleotides are TGTGCCAGCAGTTCGAGGACTAGCGGGACGCTTTACAATGAGCAGTTCTTC. This translates into CASSSRTSGTLYNEQFF.

Ten or more counts support this clonotype. The chain couples TRBV7-9 to TRBJ2-7; D is perhaps TRBD1 (6 bases). Germline CDR1 reads SEHNR; CDR2 reads FQNEAQ (reference sequence). V dropped 1 base and J dropped 4 bases, with 11 bases sitting between them. The CDR3 totals 14 residues. The CDR3 bases are TGTGCCAGCAGCTTAGTTCGGCAGGGGTACGAGCAGTACTTC. It translates to CASSLVRQGYEQYF.

This clonotype was counted many times. The chain joins TRBV6-2 or TRBV6-3 to TRBJ2-2; D uncertain. V was cut by 7 bases and J by 2 bases, with 17 bases left in between. The CDR3 has 16 amino acids. Germline loops: CDR1 MNHEY, CDR2 SVGEGT. The CDR3 sequence is CASTPLSGKNTGELFF. Here the CDR3 DNA reads TGTGCCAGCACTCCCCTTTCCGGTAAAAACACCGGGGAGCTGTTTTTT.

Many counts were recorded for this clonotype. CDR3 residues: CASSPSPLAGGETQYF. The CDR3 nucleotides read TGTGCCAGCTCACCCTCCCCCCTAGCGGGGGGCGAGACCCAGTACTTC. V gene TRBV18 combines with J gene TRBJ2-5; 11 positions agree with TRBD2. V shed 3 bases and J 5 bases; nucleotides not matched to a gene: 8. The CDR3 runs 16 residues. The germline gives CDR1 KGHSH, CDR2 LQKENI.

The rearrangement uses TRBV13 and TRBJ2-1; 9 nucleotides line up with TRBD2. The ends lost 5 bases at V and 8 bases at J; junction bases unmatched: 10. The CDR3 has 15 amino acids. Germline CDR1 is PRHDT and CDR2 is FYEKMQ (reference sequence). The CDR3 reads CASSPETSGTYEQFF. The DNA for the CDR3 is TGTGCCAGCAGCCCCGAGACTAGCGGAACCTATGAGCAGTTCTTC.

This clonotype was seen many times. This rearrangement joins TRBV3-1 to TRBJ2-3; 11 nucleotides align to TRBD2. The length of the CDR3 is 16 residues. The germline CDR1 and CDR2 sequences are LGHDT and YNNKEL (reference sequence). V trimming: 1 base; J trimming: 2 bases; junction bases outside the gene matches: 2. CDR3 loop: CASSQGLAGLTDTQYF. In DNA, the CDR3 is TGTGCCAGCAGCCAAGGACTAGCGGGGCTCACAGATACGCAGTATTTT.

This clonotype was counted a few times. The chain employs TRBV20-1 and TRBJ1-3; D gene unclear. The length of the CDR3 is 12 residues. With 0 bases removed from V and 6 bases from J, the gap between germline ends came to 6 bases. The germline CDR1 and CDR2 sequences are DFQATT and SNEGSKA (reference sequence). The CDR3 loop is CSARDYINTIYF. The CDR3 region has the DNA TGCAGTGCTAGAGATTACATAAACACCATATATTTT.

The chain carries TRBV12-3 or TRBV12-4 and TRBJ1-3; D is perhaps TRBD1 (6 bases). The ends were cut back, 2 bases at V and 0 bases at J, with 11 bases in the middle. The CDR3 has 16 amino acids. CDR3 DNA: TGTGCCAGCAGTTTAAAGGGGGGAAGCTCTGGAAACACCATATATTTT. Translation gives CASSLKGGSSGNTIYF.

The table lists this clonotype with many counts. The chain has TRBV7-9 and TRBJ2-3; D is ambiguous. V was cut by 0 bases and J by 4 bases, with 14 bases left in between. CDR3 size: 16 residues. The germline V gene has CDR1 SEHNR and CDR2 FQNEAQ (reference sequence). CDR3 nucleotide sequence: TGTGCCAGCAGCTTAGCGCGGCATCCACGAGCAGATACGCAGTATTTT. This gives the protein CASSLARHPRADTQYF.

This clonotype was observed a handful of times. The DNA of the CDR3 is TGTGCCAGCAGAGAGGAAAGGGGAAAGACGAACACTGAAGCTTTCTTT. It yields the protein CASREERGKTNTEAFF. This chain connects TRBV12-3 or TRBV12-4 to TRBJ1-1; the D gene is possibly TRBD1 (5 bases). The CDR3 runs 16 residues. Deletions cut 6 bases from V and 1 base from J, with 18 bases between.

This chain uses TRBV19 with TRBJ1-1, with D unresolved. The length of the CDR3 is 14 residues. Trimming removed 3 bases from V and 3 bases from J, with 11 bases in between. Looked up from germline, CDR1 is LNHDA and CDR2 is SQIVND (reference sequence). The CDR3 loop reads CASSIREPDTEAFF. The CDR3, as DNA: TGTGCCAGTAGTATTAGGGAGCCTGACACTGAAGCTTTCTTT.

This clonotype occurred a few times. This chain links TRBV4-1 with TRBJ1-2; TRBD1 might be the D (6 bases). The germline gives CDR1 MGHRA, CDR2 YSYEKL. V was clipped by 4 bases and J by 6 bases, with 18 bases between them. The CDR3 is 15 amino acids. CDR3 bases: TGCGCCAGCAGCCGGGTCGGGGGGCATGGGAATGGCTACACCTTC. The encoded protein is CASSRVGGHGNGYTF.

V and J are TRBV9 and TRBJ2-5; D unresolved. The CDR3 is 13 residues long. Germline V CDR1 and CDR2: SGDLS, YYNGEE. V lost 0 bases and J lost 3, with 6 bases in between. CDR3 sequence: CASSVGPEETQYF. CDR3 coding DNA: TGTGCCAGCAGCGTAGGCCCTGAAGAGACCCAGTACTTC.

This clonotype was found a few times. The chain uses TRBV9 and TRBJ2-3; D uncertain. Germline-derived CDR1 and CDR2 are SGDLS and YYNGEE. This CDR3 region has 16 residues. The V end was cut by 0 bases, the J end by 2 bases, with 13 bases between. CDR3 coding DNA: TGTGCCAGCAGCGTAGACTTGTGGGCGTCCACAGATACGCAGTATTTT. Its translation: CASSVDLWASTDTQYF.

The V call is TRBV5-5, the J call TRBJ1-2, with 7 bases aligning to TRBD1. This CDR3 has 16 residues. The V gene end was trimmed by 2 bases and the J gene end by 7 bases; junction bases not matched to a gene: 14. Looked up from germline, CDR1 is SGHKS and CDR2 is YYEKEE (reference sequence). The DNA for the CDR3 is TGTGCCAGCAGCTTAGGTGAGGGGGCCTGGTTTGGTGGCTACACCTTC. Translation: CASSLGEGAWFGGYTF.

The J gene is TRBJ2-7, the V gene TRBV20-1; 7 bases are a match to TRBD2. Germline trimming cut 1 base from V and 0 bases from J; bases unmatched to any gene: 9. The length of the CDR3 is 16 residues. CDR1 and CDR2 from the germline V gene are DFQATT and SNEGSKA (reference sequence). CDR3 sequence reads: CSARVPGGSSSYEQYF. The CDR3 nucleotides are TGCAGTGCTAGAGTTCCCGGGGGGTCTAGCTCCTACGAGCAGTACTTC.

This clonotype was seen many times. The gene calls are TRBV27 and TRBJ2-1; D is undetermined. Trimming pared 3 bases from V and 1 base from J, leaving 10 bases between. Germline loops: CDR1 MNHEY, CDR2 SMNVEV (reference sequence). This CDR3 spans 15 amino acids. The CDR3 sequence: CASSLFVASYNEQFF. CDR3 sequence (DNA): TGTGCCAGCAGTTTGTTCGTCGCTTCCTACAATGAGCAGTTCTTC.